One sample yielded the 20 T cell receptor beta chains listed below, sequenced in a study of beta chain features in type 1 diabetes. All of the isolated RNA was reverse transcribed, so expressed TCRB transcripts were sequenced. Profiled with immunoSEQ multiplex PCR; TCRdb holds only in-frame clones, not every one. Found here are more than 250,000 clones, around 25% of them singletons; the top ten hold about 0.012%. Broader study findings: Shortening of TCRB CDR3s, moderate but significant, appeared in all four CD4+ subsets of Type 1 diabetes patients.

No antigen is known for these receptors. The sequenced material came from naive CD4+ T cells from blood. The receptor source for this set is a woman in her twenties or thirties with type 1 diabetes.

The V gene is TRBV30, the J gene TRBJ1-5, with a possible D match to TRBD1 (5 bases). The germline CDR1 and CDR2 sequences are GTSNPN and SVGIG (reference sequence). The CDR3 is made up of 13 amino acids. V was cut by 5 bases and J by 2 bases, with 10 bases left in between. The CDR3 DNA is TGTGCCTGGGCCCTGACAGGCAATCAGCCCCAGCATTTT. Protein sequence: CAWALTGNQPQHF.

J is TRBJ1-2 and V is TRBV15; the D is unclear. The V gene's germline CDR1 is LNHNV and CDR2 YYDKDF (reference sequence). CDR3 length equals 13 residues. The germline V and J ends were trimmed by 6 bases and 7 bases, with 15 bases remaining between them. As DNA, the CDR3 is TGTGCCACCAGACTCCCCCCGAGCCTTGGCTACACCTTC. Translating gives CATRLPPSLGYTF.

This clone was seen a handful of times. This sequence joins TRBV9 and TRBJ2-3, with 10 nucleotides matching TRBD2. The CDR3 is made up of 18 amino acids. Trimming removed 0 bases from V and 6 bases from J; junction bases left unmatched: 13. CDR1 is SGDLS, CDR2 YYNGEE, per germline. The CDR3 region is CASSVEGGLADGGDTQYF. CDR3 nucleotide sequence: TGTGCCAGCAGCGTAGAAGGAGGACTAGCGGATGGAGGGGATACGCAGTATTTT.

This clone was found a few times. CDR3 loop: CASSPTSAIYNEQFF. The CDR3 bases are TGTGCCAGCAGCCCCACTAGCGCAATCTACAATGAGCAGTTCTTC. V usage is TRBV7-9 and J usage is TRBJ2-1; the match to TRBD2 covers 7 bases. With V trimmed by 5 bases and J by 3 bases, 7 bases remained unmatched. The CDR3 extends over 15 amino acids. In germline, CDR1 is SEHNR, CDR2 FQNEAQ (reference sequence).

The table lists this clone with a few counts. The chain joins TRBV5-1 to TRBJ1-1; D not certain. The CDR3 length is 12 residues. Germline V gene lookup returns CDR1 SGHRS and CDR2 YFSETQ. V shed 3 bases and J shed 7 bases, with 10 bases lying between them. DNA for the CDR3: TGCGCCAGCAGCTCTGACGGAGGTGAAGCTTTCTTT. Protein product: CASSSDGGEAFF.

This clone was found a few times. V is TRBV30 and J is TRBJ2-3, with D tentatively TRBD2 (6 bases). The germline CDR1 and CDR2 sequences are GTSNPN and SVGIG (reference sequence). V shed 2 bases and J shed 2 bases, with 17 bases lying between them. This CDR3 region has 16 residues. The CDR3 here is CAWSPGSGATTDTQYF. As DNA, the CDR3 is TGTGCCTGGAGTCCCGGTAGCGGAGCAACCACAGATACGCAGTATTTT.

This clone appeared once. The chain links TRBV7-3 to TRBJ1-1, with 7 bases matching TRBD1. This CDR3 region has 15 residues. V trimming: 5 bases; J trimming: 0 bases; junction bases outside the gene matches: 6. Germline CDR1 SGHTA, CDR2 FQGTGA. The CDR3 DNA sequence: TGTGCCAGCAGCCCCCAGACAGGGATGAACACTGAAGCTTTCTTT. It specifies CASSPQTGMNTEAFF.

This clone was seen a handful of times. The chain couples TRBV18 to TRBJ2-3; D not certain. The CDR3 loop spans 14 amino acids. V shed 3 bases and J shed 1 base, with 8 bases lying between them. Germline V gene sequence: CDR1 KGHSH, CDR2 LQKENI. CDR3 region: CASSPSRGTDTQYF. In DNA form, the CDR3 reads TGTGCCAGCTCACCCTCCCGGGGCACAGATACGCAGTATTTT.

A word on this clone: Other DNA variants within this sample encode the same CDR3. The CDR3 reads CSASGQETQYF. The CDR3 nucleotides are TGCAGTGCTAGCGGCCAAGAGACCCAGTACTTC. The chain is built from TRBV20-1 and TRBJ2-5; unclear D gene. Germline V gene data show CDR1 as DFQATT and CDR2 as SNEGSKA (reference sequence). The CDR3 is made up of 11 amino acids. Trimming took 3 bases from V and 1 from J, leaving 3 bases between them.

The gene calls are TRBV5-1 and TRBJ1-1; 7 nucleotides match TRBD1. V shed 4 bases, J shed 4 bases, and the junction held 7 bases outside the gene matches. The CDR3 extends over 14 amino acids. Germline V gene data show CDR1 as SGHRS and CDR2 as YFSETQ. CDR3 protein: CASSATGFGTEAFF. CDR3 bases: TGCGCCAGCAGCGCGACAGGGTTCGGCACTGAAGCTTTCTTT.

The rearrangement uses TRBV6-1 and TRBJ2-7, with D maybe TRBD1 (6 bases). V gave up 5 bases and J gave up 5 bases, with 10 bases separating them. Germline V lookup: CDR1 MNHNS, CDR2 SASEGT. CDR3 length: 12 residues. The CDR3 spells CASSPQGDEQYF. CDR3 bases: TGTGCCAGCAGTCCACAGGGTGACGAGCAGTACTTC.

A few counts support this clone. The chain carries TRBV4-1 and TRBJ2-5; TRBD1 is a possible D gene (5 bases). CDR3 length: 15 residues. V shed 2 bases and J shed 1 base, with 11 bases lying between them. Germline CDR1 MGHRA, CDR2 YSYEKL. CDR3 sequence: CASSQWGGVQETQYF. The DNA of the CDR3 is TGCGCCAGCAGCCAATGGGGCGGAGTCCAAGAGACCCAGTACTTC.

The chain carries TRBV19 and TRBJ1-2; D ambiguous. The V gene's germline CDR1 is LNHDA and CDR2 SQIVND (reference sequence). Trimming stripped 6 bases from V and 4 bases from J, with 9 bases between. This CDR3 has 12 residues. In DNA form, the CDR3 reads TGTGCCAGTAGCCCGAGTTCCTATGGCTACACCTTC. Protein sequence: CASSPSSYGYTF.

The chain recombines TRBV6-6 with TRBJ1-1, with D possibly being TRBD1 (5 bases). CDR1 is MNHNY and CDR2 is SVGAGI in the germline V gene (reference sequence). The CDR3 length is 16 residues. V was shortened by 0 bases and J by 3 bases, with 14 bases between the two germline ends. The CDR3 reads CASSYSIGGGDTEAFF. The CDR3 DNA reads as TGTGCCAGCAGTTACTCGATTGGGGGGGGAGACACTGAAGCTTTCTTT.

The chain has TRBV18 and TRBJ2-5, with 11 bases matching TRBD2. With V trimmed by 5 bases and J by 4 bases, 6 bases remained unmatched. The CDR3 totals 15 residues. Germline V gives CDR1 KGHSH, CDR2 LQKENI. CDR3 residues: CASSTGGLAGETQYF. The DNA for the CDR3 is TGTGCCAGCTCAACCGGTGGACTAGCGGGAGAGACCCAGTACTTC.

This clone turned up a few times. This chain's CDR3 is CASSPTDSLYGYTF. In nucleotides, the CDR3 is TGTGCCAGCTCACCAACGGACAGCCTCTATGGCTACACCTTC. The chain employs TRBV18 and TRBJ1-2, with D perhaps matching TRBD1 (6 bases). The V end lost 2 bases, the J end lost 4 bases, and 11 bases lay between the germline ends. In germline, CDR1 is KGHSH, CDR2 LQKENI. CDR3 length: 14 amino acids.

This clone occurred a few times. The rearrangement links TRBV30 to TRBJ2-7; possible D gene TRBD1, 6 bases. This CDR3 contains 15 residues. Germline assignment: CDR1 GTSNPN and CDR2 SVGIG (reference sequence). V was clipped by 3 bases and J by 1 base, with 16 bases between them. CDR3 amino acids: CAWSQPADRSYEQYF. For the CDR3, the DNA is TGTGCCTGGAGCCAGCCAGCGGACAGATCCTACGAGCAGTACTTC.

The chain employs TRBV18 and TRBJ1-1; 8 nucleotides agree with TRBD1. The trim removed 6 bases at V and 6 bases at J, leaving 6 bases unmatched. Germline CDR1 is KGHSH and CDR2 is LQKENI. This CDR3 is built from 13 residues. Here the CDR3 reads CASSKTGAAEAFF. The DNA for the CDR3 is TGTGCCAGCTCGAAGACAGGGGCGGCTGAAGCTTTCTTT.

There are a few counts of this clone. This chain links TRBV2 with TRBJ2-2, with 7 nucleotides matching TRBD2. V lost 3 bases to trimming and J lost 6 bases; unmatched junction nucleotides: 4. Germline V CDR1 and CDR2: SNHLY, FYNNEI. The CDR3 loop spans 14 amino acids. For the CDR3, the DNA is TGTGCCAGCAGTGAGGTTGCGGGAGCCGGGGAGCTGTTTTTT. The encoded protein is CASSEVAGAGELFF.

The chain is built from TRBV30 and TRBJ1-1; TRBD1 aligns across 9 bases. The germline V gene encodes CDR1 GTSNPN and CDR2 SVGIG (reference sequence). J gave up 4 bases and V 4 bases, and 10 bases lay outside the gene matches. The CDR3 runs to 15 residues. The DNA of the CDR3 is TGTGCCTGGATTCCACAGGGGGCGCAAGGCACTGAAGCTTTCTTT. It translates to CAWIPQGAQGTEAFF.